This passage covers 24 T cell receptor beta chains from one sample sequenced in a study of T cells in Graves' hyperthyroidism and ophthalmopathy. The investigators amplified TCR beta CDR3 regions from RNA transcripts. The primer set for the first-round RT-PCR of the TCR CDR3 was HTBI. TCRdb redid the calling of the multiplex PCR reads with MiXCR, one entry per CDR3 protein. The sample yields hundreds of thousands of distinct CDR3 sequences, just under 20% seen once. Material for sequencing was blood. The receptors come from a man aged 35 to 55 with Graves' ophthalmopathy.

In this sample, this clonotype turned up many times. The chain employs TRBV7-3 and TRBJ2-2; D call uncertain. Trimming shortened V by 2 bases and J by 2 bases, and 6 bases separated the two germline ends. The CDR3 is made up of 14 amino acids. Germline CDR1 and CDR2: SGHTA and FQGTGA. The CDR3 DNA sequence: TGTGCCAGCAGCTTATCATATAACACCGGGGAGCTGTTTTTT. Amino acid sequence: CASSLSYNTGELFF.

V usage is TRBV5-1 and J usage is TRBJ2-1; TRBD2 matches at 13 bases. CDR1 is SGHRS, CDR2 YFSETQ, per germline. The CDR3 contains 18 residues. The V segment lost 6 bases and the J segment 0 bases; nucleotides outside the gene matches: 9. The CDR3 DNA is TGCGCCAGCAACTCCGGGACTAGCGGGGTCCTCTCCTACAATGAGCAGTTCTTC. Its protein is CASNSGTSGVLSYNEQFF.

This clonotype was observed a few times. One end of the junction varies from germline; a read error may be responsible. J is TRBJ1-1 and V is TRBV27; D is perhaps TRBD1 (6 bases). The CDR3 is 20 amino acids. Germline V gives CDR1 MNHEY, CDR2 SMNVEV (reference sequence). The CDR3 spells CASSLMGARRRRDGSTKAFF. CDR3 in DNA: TGTGCCAGCAGTTTAATGGGGGCGCGGAGAAGGAGAGACGGAAGCACTAAAGCTTTCTTT.

This chain joins TRBV7-3 and TRBJ2-2; D perhaps matches TRBD1 (5 bases). V was trimmed by 5 bases and J by 2 bases, leaving 15 bases between them. The CDR3 is 16 amino acids. The germline gives CDR1 SGHTA, CDR2 FQGTGA. This CDR3 is CASSPYWGANTGELFF. The DNA for the CDR3 is TGTGCCAGCAGCCCCTACTGGGGCGCTAACACCGGGGAGCTGTTTTTT.

This clonotype was seen many times. The J gene is TRBJ2-1, the V gene TRBV11-1; D gene uncertain. Germline assignment: CDR1 SGHAT and CDR2 FQDESV (reference sequence). V lost 5 bases and J lost 9, with 17 bases in between. The CDR3 extends over 14 amino acids. CDR3 in amino acids: CASSPRPHGFEQFF. In nucleotides, the CDR3 is TGTGCCAGCAGCCCCCGGCCTCACGGCTTTGAGCAGTTCTTC.

This clonotype was counted between two and nine times. This chain joins TRBV27 and TRBJ2-5; 10 positions agree with TRBD1. V lost 2 bases and J lost 5; bases outside the gene matches: 8. Looked up from germline, CDR1 is MNHEY and CDR2 is SMNVEV (reference sequence). This CDR3 is 16 amino acids long. DNA of the CDR3: TGTGCCAGCAGTTTAGTTGGGACAGGGGTTGGCGAGACCCAGTACTTC. This codes for CASSLVGTGVGETQYF.

The chain employs TRBV7-2 and TRBJ2-7, with 7 bases identical to TRBD2. The CDR3 is 15 amino acids. The V gene end was trimmed by 3 bases and the J gene end by 7 bases; junction bases not matched to a gene: 12. The germline V gene has CDR1 SGHTA and CDR2 FQGNSA. The CDR3 region is CASSFNGAPGGEQYF. The DNA of the CDR3 is TGTGCCAGCAGCTTCAACGGGGCCCCCGGGGGGGAGCAGTACTTC.

There are a few counts of this clonotype. This sequence joins TRBV15 and TRBJ2-3; D unclear. V lost 0 bases and J lost 5, with 6 bases in between. Germline lookup yields CDR1 LNHNV and CDR2 YYDKDF (reference sequence). The CDR3 totals 13 residues. CDR3 sequence reads: CATSRDLGDTQYF. The CDR3 DNA is TGTGCCACCAGCAGAGACTTGGGAGATACGCAGTATTTT.

This clonotype was recorded many times. CDR3 residues: CASSPTGGADYNEQFF. CDR3 bases: TGTGCCAGCAGCCCCACGGGTGGGGCCGATTACAATGAGCAGTTCTTC. The J gene is TRBJ2-1, the V gene TRBV7-9; D may be TRBD1 (5 bases). The CDR3 extends over 16 amino acids. V gave up 5 bases and J gave up 4 bases, with 18 bases separating them. Germline-derived CDR1 and CDR2 are SEHNR and FQNEAQ (reference sequence). Supplemented by reference TRBV7-9 and TRBJ2-1, the full variable domain reads DTGVSQNPRHKITKRGQNVTFRCDPISEHNRLYWYRQTLGQGPEFLTYFQNEAQLEKSRLLSDRFSAERPKGSFSTLEIQRTEQGDSAMYLCASSPTGGADYNEQFFGPGTRLTVL.

In its sample, this clonotype was seen a few times. This chain links TRBV7-8 with TRBJ2-7, with D possibly being TRBD1 (5 bases). Germline values: CDR1 SGHVS, CDR2 FQNEAQ. The CDR3 runs 15 residues. V was pared by 5 bases and J by 2 bases, with 16 bases between. The CDR3 coding sequence is TGTGCCAGCAGCCCCTCACGTCAGGGTCCCTACGAGCAGTACTTC. It codes for CASSPSRQGPYEQYF.

This clonotype has just one count. The chain uses TRBV9 and TRBJ2-1, with D perhaps assigned TRBD1 or TRBD2 (6 bases each). In germline, CDR1 is SGDLS, CDR2 YYNGEE. This CDR3 comprises 17 residues. The germline V and J ends were trimmed by 2 bases and 0 bases, with 15 bases remaining between them. DNA of the CDR3: TGTGCCAGCAGCGTGGGGGCGAGGGGGGTCTCCTACAATGAGCAGTTCTTC. It yields the protein CASSVGARGVSYNEQFF.

V gene TRBV7-6 combines with J gene TRBJ2-5, with unresolved D. Trimming stripped 6 bases from V and 3 bases from J, with 11 bases between. This CDR3 has 13 amino acids. The germline gives CDR1 SGHVS, CDR2 FNYEAQ. The CDR3: CASSSWQEETQYF. The CDR3 DNA reads TGTGCCAGCAGTTCCTGGCAAGAAGAGACCCAGTACTTC.

The genes are TRBV5-1 and TRBJ1-3; tentative D call: TRBD1 (6 bases). V lost 0 bases and J 0 bases, leaving 13 bases between the germline ends. The CDR3 consists of 17 residues. The germline V gene has CDR1 SGHRS and CDR2 YFSETQ. As DNA, the CDR3 is TGCGCCAGCAGCTTGGTAGGACAGAGTTACTCTGGAAACACCATATATTTT. Translated: CASSLVGQSYSGNTIYF.

This chain connects TRBV25-1 to TRBJ1-1, with TRBD1 matching 7 bases. Germline V CDR1 and CDR2: MGHDK, SYGVNS. After removal of 4 bases from V and 1 base from J, the junction contained 6 bases not matched to a gene. The CDR3 has 15 amino acids. CDR3 amino acids: CASSGAGTANTEAFF. In DNA form, the CDR3 reads TGTGCCAGCAGTGGGGCCGGGACAGCGAACACTGAAGCTTTCTTT.

This clonotype was counted a few times. The chain has TRBV7-2 and TRBJ2-1; tentative D call: TRBD1 (8 bases). The germline gives CDR1 SGHTA, CDR2 FQGNSA. There are 14 residues in the CDR3. Trimming took 7 bases from V and 8 from J, leaving 18 bases between them. The CDR3 nucleotides read TGTGCCAGCACCCCAACAACAGGGGGGGATGAGCAGTTCTTC. It encodes CASTPTTGGDEQFF.

There are a few counts of this clonotype. CDR3 sequence reads: CASSQPGLHTGELFF. CDR3 in DNA: TGCGCCAGCAGCCAACCGGGACTCCACACCGGGGAGCTGTTTTTT. The V gene is TRBV4-1, the J gene TRBJ2-2, with D possibly TRBD2 on 6 matching bases. Germline V gene data show CDR1 as MGHRA and CDR2 as YSYEKL. The CDR3 loop spans 15 amino acids. Trimming pared 2 bases from V and 3 bases from J, leaving 10 bases between.

This clonotype occurred a few times. This CDR3 reads CASSGGVGNGYTF. The DNA of the CDR3 is TGTGCCAGCAGTGGAGGGGTAGGGAATGGCTACACCTTC. The chain recombines TRBV25-1 with TRBJ1-2; maybe TRBD1 (5 bases). The CDR3 sequence is 13 residues long. CDR1 and CDR2 (germline): MGHDK, SYGVNS. Trimming removed 4 bases from V and 6 bases from J, with 12 bases in between.

Many counts were recorded for this clonotype. The genes are TRBV12-3 or TRBV12-4 and TRBJ2-2; 9 bases are shared with TRBD1. The CDR3 consists of 15 residues. J gave up 4 bases and V 3 bases, and 3 bases lay outside the gene matches. The CDR3 nucleotides are TGTGCCAGCAGTTTGGGGACAGGGCTCACCGGGGAGCTGTTTTTT. The encoded protein is CASSLGTGLTGELFF.

This clonotype came up many times. The CDR3 reads CASSQLLRGPGRPYGYTF. In DNA form, the CDR3 reads TGTGCCAGCAGCCAATTACTTCGTGGTCCGGGCCGACCCTATGGCTACACCTTC. The genes are TRBV11-2 and TRBJ1-2; D ambiguous. V was pared by 5 bases and J by 4 bases, with 26 bases between. Germline assignment: CDR1 SGHAT and CDR2 FQNNGV. CDR3 length: 18 amino acids.

The chain couples TRBV5-4 to TRBJ1-6; D may be TRBD1 (5 bases). Germline CDR1 is SGHNT and CDR2 is YYREEE (reference sequence). Deletions cut 2 bases from V and 3 bases from J, with 12 bases between. The CDR3 has 16 residues. Here the CDR3 reads CASSFRSGGYNSPLHF. CDR3 sequence (DNA): TGTGCCAGCAGCTTCCGGTCGGGGGGCTATAATTCACCCCTCCACTTT.

This clonotype was counted at least ten times. The V gene is TRBV3-1, the J gene TRBJ2-7; D perhaps matches TRBD1 (6 bases). This CDR3 region has 14 residues. The germline V and J ends were trimmed by 4 bases and 3 bases, with 13 bases remaining between them. Germline CDR1 is LGHDT and CDR2 is YNNKEL (reference sequence). The CDR3 coding sequence is TGTGCCAGCAGCCCCTCGGCAGGGGACTACGAGCAGTACTTC. Its translation: CASSPSAGDYEQYF.

The gene calls are TRBV6-1 and TRBJ1-1, with TRBD1 as a possible D gene (5 bases). Deletions cut 0 bases from V and 1 base from J, with 12 bases between. Germline-derived CDR1 and CDR2 are MNHNS and SASEGT. The CDR3 extends over 16 amino acids. CDR3 amino acids: CASSEALGTGNTEAFF. CDR3 nucleotides: TGTGCCAGCAGTGAAGCGCTTGGGACGGGGAACACTGAAGCTTTCTTT.

This sequence joins TRBV4-3 and TRBJ2-1; D is possibly TRBD1 (5 bases). The germline V gene encodes CDR1 LGHNA and CDR2 YSLEER. CDR3 length equals 15 residues. V was shortened by 1 base and J by 3 bases, with 10 bases between the two germline ends. The CDR3 DNA reads TGCGCCAGCAGCCAAGGTCAGGGAATCTACAATGAGCAGTTCTTC. Its protein product is CASSQGQGIYNEQFF.

Regarding this clonotype: This may be a read error, as it is one base from a much larger clone. This chain uses TRBV2 with TRBJ1-1; D perhaps matches TRBD1 (6 bases). There are 12 residues in the CDR3. Germline CDR1 is SNHLY and CDR2 is FYNNEI. CDR3 in amino acids: CASIDRNTEALF. In DNA, the CDR3 is TGTGCCAGCATCGACAGGAACACTGAAGCTCTCTTT.